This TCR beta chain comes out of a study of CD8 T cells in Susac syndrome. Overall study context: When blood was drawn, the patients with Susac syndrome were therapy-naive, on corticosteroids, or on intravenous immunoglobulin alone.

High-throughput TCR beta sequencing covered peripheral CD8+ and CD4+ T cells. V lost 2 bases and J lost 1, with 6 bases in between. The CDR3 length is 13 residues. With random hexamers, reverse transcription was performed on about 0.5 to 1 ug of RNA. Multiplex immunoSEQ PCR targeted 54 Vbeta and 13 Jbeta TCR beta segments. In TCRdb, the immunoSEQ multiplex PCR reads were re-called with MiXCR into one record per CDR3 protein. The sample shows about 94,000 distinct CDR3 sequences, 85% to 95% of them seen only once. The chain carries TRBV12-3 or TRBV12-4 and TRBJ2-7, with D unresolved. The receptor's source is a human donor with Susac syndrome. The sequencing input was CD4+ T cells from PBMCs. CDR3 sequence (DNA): TGTGCCAGCAGTTTAATGGGTTCCTACGAGCAGTACTTC. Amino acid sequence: CASSLMGSYEQYF.